The 14 T cell receptor beta chains reported below all come from one sample, sequenced in a study of blood T cell repertoires in COVID-19. TCRdb's table, derived via immunoSEQ multiplex PCR, lists solely in-frame clones and lacks some. The sample holds fewer than 300,000 clones; about 91% are singletons and the top ten take roughly 1.2%. Sequencing used PBMCs or T cells enriched from blood (not recorded which). The receptors shown here come from a middle-aged woman with acute COVID-19.

The rearrangement joins TRBV6-5 to TRBJ2-5, with TRBD1 as a possible D gene (5 bases). Germline CDR1 reads MNHEY; CDR2 reads SVGAGI. The V gene lost 0 bases and the J gene lost 2 bases, with 7 bases spanning the gap. CDR3 size: 14 residues. CDR3 amino acids: CASSYSAGQETQYF. The CDR3 DNA reads as TGTGCCAGCAGTTACTCGGCAGGGCAAGAGACCCAGTACTTC.

The chain uses TRBV5-5 and TRBJ1-6; 8 bases agree with TRBD1. Germline CDR1 is SGHKS and CDR2 is YYEKEE (reference sequence). J lost 7 bases, V lost 2 bases, and 8 bases had no gene match. The CDR3 spans 16 residues. Here the CDR3 DNA reads TGTGCCAGCAGCTTCATGACAGGGGCTACCAATTCACCCCTCCACTTT. Encoded protein: CASSFMTGATNSPLHF.

V usage is TRBV28 and J usage is TRBJ1-2, with TRBD1 as a possible D gene (5 bases). CDR3 size: 13 residues. V was shortened by 5 bases and J by 4 bases, with 11 bases between the two germline ends. Germline V gene data show CDR1 as MDHEN and CDR2 as SYDVKM. The CDR3 sequence is CASSPPGAYGYTF. The CDR3 bases are TGTGCCAGCAGTCCCCCTGGGGCCTATGGCTACACCTTC.

This chain uses TRBV19 with TRBJ1-1; D unresolved. V lost 0 bases and J lost 11, with 10 bases in between. The CDR3 has 12 residues. The V gene's germline CDR1 is LNHDA and CDR2 SQIVND (reference sequence). This CDR3 reads CASSIDRRRAFF. The CDR3 region has the DNA TGTGCCAGTAGTATAGATCGACGGCGGGCTTTCTTT.

Comments on this clone: An end of the junction does not agree with germline; a read error may underlie this. The chain links TRBV19 to TRBJ1-3, with TRBD1 matching over 7 bases. This CDR3 contains 15 residues. The V gene's germline CDR1 is LNHDA and CDR2 SQIVND (reference sequence). CDR3 in amino acids: CASSLDRVTGNTIYF. The CDR3 DNA sequence: TGTGCCAGTAGTCTAGACAGGGTAACCGGAAACACCATATATTTT.

The CDR3 loop is CASSPPNSNSGTYNEQFF. The CDR3 coding sequence is TGTGCCAGCTCACCACCAAACTCGAATAGCGGGACCTACAATGAGCAGTTCTTC. The chain has TRBV18 and TRBJ2-1, with TRBD2 matching 8 bases. The CDR3 spans 18 residues. The J segment lost 2 bases and the V segment lost 0 bases, leaving 9 bases of the junction unmatched. Germline CDR1 KGHSH, CDR2 LQKENI.

The V and J genes are TRBV19 and TRBJ2-2; D unresolved. The CDR3 has 12 residues. From germline, CDR1 is LNHDA and CDR2 SQIVND (reference sequence). V was clipped by 10 bases and J by 7 bases, with 13 bases between them. The CDR3: CATSTSFGELFF. The CDR3 coding sequence is TGTGCCACCAGTACGTCCTTCGGGGAGCTGTTTTTT.

This chain connects TRBV30 to TRBJ1-2; 7 bases align to TRBD1. CDR3 length: 12 residues. CDR1 and CDR2 (germline): GTSNPN, SVGIG (reference sequence). With V trimmed by 1 base and J by 8 bases, 4 bases remained unmatched. The CDR3 bases are TGTGCCTGGAGTGAGGGGGCAGGCGGCTACACCTTC. It encodes CAWSEGAGGYTF.

The chain couples TRBV13 to TRBJ2-6; the match to TRBD2 covers 9 bases. This CDR3 contains 18 residues. The J segment lost 0 bases and the V segment lost 4 bases, leaving 7 bases of the junction unmatched. Germline CDR1 PRHDT, CDR2 FYEKMQ (reference sequence). CDR3 nucleotide sequence: TGTGCCAGCAGCTCTTTAGCGGGAGATCTCTCTGGGGCCAACGTCCTGACTTTC. It codes for CASSSLAGDLSGANVLTF.

The chain employs TRBV11-3 and TRBJ1-1, with 7 bases identical to TRBD1. CDR1 and CDR2 from the germline V gene are SGHNT and YENEEA. Trimming cost V 4 bases and J 4 bases; bases outside gene matches: 6. The CDR3 is 14 residues long. The CDR3 loop reads CASSSAAGGTEAFF. CDR3 nucleotides: TGTGCCAGCAGCTCCGCGGCAGGGGGCACTGAAGCTTTCTTT.

J is TRBJ2-5 and V is TRBV25-1, with D possibly TRBD1 on 6 matching bases. CDR3 length: 12 amino acids. V was trimmed by 4 bases and J by 5 bases, leaving 8 bases between them. CDR1 MGHDK and CDR2 SYGVNS come from the germline V gene. The CDR3 spells CASSVDSETQYF. The CDR3 DNA reads as TGTGCCAGCAGTGTGGACAGCGAGACCCAGTACTTC.

The chain recombines TRBV11-3 with TRBJ1-1, with 8 bases matching TRBD1. Germline V lookup: CDR1 SGHNT, CDR2 YENEEA. The CDR3 consists of 14 residues. The junction had 3 bases not matched to a gene; V was cut back by 5 bases and J by 1 base. The CDR3: CASSPQGANTEAFF. The CDR3 coding sequence is TGTGCCAGCAGCCCGCAGGGGGCGAACACTGAAGCTTTCTTT.

This chain links TRBV28 with TRBJ2-6; a weak D match, TRBD2 (5 bases). The germline V gene encodes CDR1 MDHEN and CDR2 SYDVKM. The CDR3 is made up of 14 amino acids. Trimming cost V 7 bases and J 0 bases, with 7 bases left between them. The CDR3 DNA reads as TGTGCCAGCAAAGGGAGCTCTGGGGCCAACGTCCTGACTTTC. Residues: CASKGSSGANVLTF.

V usage is TRBV9 and J usage is TRBJ2-1; 11 nucleotides match TRBD2. The V gene end was trimmed by 0 bases and the J gene end by 8 bases; junction bases not matched to a gene: 4. The CDR3 is made up of 15 amino acids. CDR1 SGDLS and CDR2 YYNGEE come from the germline V gene. CDR3 sequence (DNA): TGTGCCAGCAGCGTAGCAGGGGGACTAGCGGATGAGCAGTTCTTC. This encodes CASSVAGGLADEQFF.